At least ten counts were recorded for the clone carrying this T cell receptor (beta chain). The record originates from a study of patients with pleural tuberculosis. TCRdb processed the reads anew with MiXCR; each CDR3 protein has one entry. The sample records 29,000 or so distinct CDR3 sequences, under 20% being singletons. V gave up 6 bases and J gave up 2 bases, with 11 bases separating them. CDR1 is SNHLY, CDR2 FYNNEI, per germline. CDR3 length: 14 residues. The TCR sequence derives from a human donor with pleural tuberculosis. The chain uses TRBV2 and TRBJ2-1, with a possible D match to TRBD2 (6 bases). Sample: peripheral blood. The DNA of the CDR3 is TGTGCCAGCAGGCCTCTAGCGACCTACAATGAGCAGTTCTTC. Amino acids: CASRPLATYNEQFF.